This T cell receptor beta chain is drawn from a study of T cells in Graves' hyperthyroidism and ophthalmopathy. RNA transcripts gave rise to amplified TCR beta CDR3 regions. Initially, a first-round RT-PCR of the TCR CDR3 employed the HTBI primer set. In TCRdb, the multiplex PCR reads were re-called with MiXCR into one record per CDR3 protein. The profile shows around 700,000 distinct CDR3 sequences, around a sixth of them singletons. The J segment lost 1 base and the V segment lost 3 bases, leaving 8 bases of the junction unmatched. Germline V gene sequence: CDR1 SQVTM, CDR2 ANQGSEA. This CDR3 contains 16 residues. This clonotype showed up just a few times. Uncontrolled infection, other autoimmune disease, pregnancy or lactation led to exclusion. Clinical symptoms, serum thyroxine, TRAb, thyroid ultrasound and orbital computed tomography established diagnosis. Fresh peripheral blood, approximately 9.7 ml, was the source of the PBMCs.

Sequenced input: blood. The V and J genes are TRBV29-1 and TRBJ2-3; 9 nucleotides line up with TRBD2. This clonotype originated in a woman in her fifties or sixties with Graves' hyperthyroidism that later progressed to Graves' ophthalmopathy. CDR3 in amino acids: CSVDLARGGGTDTQYF. In DNA, the CDR3 is TGCAGCGTTGATCTTGCGCGGGGGGGCGGCACAGATACGCAGTATTTT.